A selection of T cell receptor beta chains follows, all from one sample in a study of T cell responses to AZD1222 COVID-19 vaccine. Method: immunoSEQ multiplex PCR; TCRdb's copy keeps in-frame clones and lacks some. The sample contains 65,000 to 70,000 clones, 85% to 90% of which appear only once. The starting material was peripheral blood, obtained on day 0 of AZD1222 vaccination. The receptors shown here come from an adult in good health. Each CDR3 is given with its conserved first and last residue. D genes are given only for firm matches. A row's size may be missing; if present it is once, few, many or a size class.

size	V	D	J	CDR3	DNA
.	TRBV11-3	TRBD1	TRBJ1-1	CASSFQGAGNTEAFF	TGTGCCAGCAGCTTCCAGGGGGCCGGAAACACTGAAGCTTTCTTT
.	TRBV20-1	.	TRBJ2-1	CSASGGRNEQFF	TGCAGTGCTAGTGGAGGACGCAATGAGCAGTTCTTC
once	TRBV30	.	TRBJ1-2	CASRGGYLGGYTF	TGTGCCTCCCGCGGGGGGTACCTCGGTGGCTACACCTTC
.	TRBV19	.	TRBJ1-3	CASSIPGVPSGNTIYF	TGTGCCAGTAGTATTCCAGGGGTCCCCTCTGGAAACACCATATATTTT
.	TRBV25-1	TRBD1	TRBJ1-1	CASSLDRDTEAFF	TGTGCCAGCAGCTTGGACAGGGACACTGAAGCTTTCTTT
.	TRBV5-1	TRBD1	TRBJ2-2	CASRSDRSPAGELFF	TGCGCCAGCAGATCGGACAGGAGTCCGGCCGGGGAGCTGTTTTTT
.	TRBV6-5	TRBD1	TRBJ2-7	CASSYSDRAFYEQYF	TGTGCCAGCAGTTACTCGGACAGGGCCTTCTACGAGCAGTACTTC
.	TRBV27	TRBD1	TRBJ2-5	CASSLIPQGAKTQYF	TGTGCCAGCAGTTTAATTCCACAGGGGGCAAAGACCCAGTACTTC
.	TRBV19	TRBD1	TRBJ2-7	CASRMGQGSEQYF	TGTGCCAGTAGGATGGGACAGGGCTCCGAGCAGTACTTC
.	TRBV7-9	TRBD2	TRBJ2-1	CASSPPFRLAGGIYNEQFF	TGTGCCAGCAGCCCCCCGTTTCGACTAGCGGGAGGGATTTACAATGAGCAGTTCTTC
.	TRBV11-2	TRBD2	TRBJ2-1	CASRPVKGTSGLEQFF	TGTGCCAGCAGACCAGTAAAAGGGACTAGCGGCCTTGAGCAGTTCTTC
.	TRBV2	.	TRBJ1-6	CASSETRGGSPLHF	TGTGCCAGCAGTGAAACCAGGGGAGGTTCACCCCTCCACTTT
.	TRBV30	TRBD1	TRBJ2-7	CAHSGDRDYEQYF	TGTGCCCACTCGGGGGACAGGGACTACGAGCAGTACTTC
.	TRBV6-2/TRBV6-3	.	TRBJ1-6	CASSYPENRSSPLHF	TGTGCCAGCAGTTACCCAGAAAATAGGAGTTCACCCCTCCACTTT
.	TRBV30	.	TRBJ1-1	CAWRRNTEAFF	TGTGCCTGGAGGAGGAACACTGAAGCTTTCTTT
.	TRBV6-5	TRBD2	TRBJ2-1	CASKLTSDPWNEQFF	TGTGCCAGCAAGCTGACTAGCGACCCTTGGAATGAGCAGTTCTTC
once	TRBV18	.	TRBJ2-1	CASSSYGGQGSNEQFF	TGTGCCAGCTCATCCTACGGGGGACAAGGCTCCAATGAGCAGTTCTTC
.	TRBV4-3	.	TRBJ1-1	CASSQDSMRPNTEAFF	TGCGCCAGCAGCCAAGATTCGATGCGGCCGAACACTGAAGCTTTCTTT
.	TRBV6-5	.	TRBJ2-1	CASSYSNYNEQFF	TGTGCCAGCAGTTACTCAAATTACAATGAGCAGTTCTTC
.	TRBV28	TRBD2	TRBJ2-7	CASRAERGGSYEQYF	TGTGCCAGCAGGGCCGAGCGGGGGGGATCTTACGAGCAGTACTTC
.	TRBV19	.	TRBJ2-4	CASSITRIQNIQYF	TGTGCCAGTAGTATAACCAGAATCCAAAACATTCAGTACTTC
once	TRBV7-9	TRBD2	TRBJ2-2	CASRNSGRTNTGELFF	TGTGCCAGCAGAAATAGCGGGAGAACGAACACCGGGGAGCTGTTTTTT
.	TRBV5-5	.	TRBJ2-1	CASSLDTGSYNEQFF	TGTGCCAGCAGCTTGGATACAGGATCCTACAATGAGCAGTTCTTC
.	TRBV5-1	.	TRBJ2-1	CASSLAHDLRNNEQFF	TGCGCCAGCAGCTTGGCGCACGATCTGAGAAACAATGAGCAGTTCTTC
.	TRBV7-9	.	TRBJ2-7	CASSLYQGNDYEQYF	TGTGCCAGCAGCTTATATCAGGGTAATGACTACGAGCAGTACTTC
.	TRBV27	TRBD2	TRBJ2-5	CASSTPGLAVPSQETQYF	TGTGCCAGCAGTACACCGGGACTAGCGGTACCCAGCCAAGAGACCCAGTACTTC
.	TRBV9	.	TRBJ1-1	CASSVEDMGRAFF	TGTGCCAGCAGCGTAGAGGACATGGGTCGCGCTTTCTTT
.	TRBV18	TRBD1	TRBJ1-6	CASSRTGGNSPLHF	TGTGCCAGCTCACGGACAGGCGGCAATTCACCCCTCCACTTT
once	TRBV18	TRBD1	TRBJ1-6	CASSQDRGIYNSPLHF	TGTGCCAGCTCACAGGACAGGGGGATATATAATTCACCCCTCCACTTT
few	TRBV10-1	TRBD2	TRBJ2-1	CASSAAGIGRGQFF	TGCGCCAGCAGTGCAGCGGGAATAGGGAGAGGGCAGTTCTTC
.	TRBV11-2	TRBD1	TRBJ2-7	CASSLGTWDRNSYEQYF	TGTGCCAGCAGCTTAGGGACCTGGGACAGGAACTCCTACGAGCAGTACTTC
.	TRBV27	.	TRBJ2-1	CASSPTQIDEQFF	TGTGCCAGCAGTCCGACTCAGATCGATGAGCAGTTCTTC
.	TRBV6-5	.	TRBJ2-5	CASSPHGPSRETQYF	TGTGCCAGCAGTCCCCACGGGCCCTCGCGTGAGACCCAGTACTTC
.	TRBV7-9	TRBD1	TRBJ1-2	CASSVGQGYGYTF	TGTGCCAGCAGCGTGGGACAGGGATATGGCTACACCTTC
.	TRBV4-3	.	TRBJ2-2	CASSQIPGELFF	TGCGCCAGCAGCCAGATCCCCGGGGAGCTGTTTTTT
.	TRBV29-1	.	TRBJ1-5	CSVKWGPGNQPQHF	TGCAGCGTTAAGTGGGGGCCGGGCAATCAGCCCCAGCATTTT
.	TRBV7-2	TRBD2	TRBJ2-3	CASSPRTSGTSSTDTQYF	TGTGCCAGCAGCCCTCGGACTAGCGGGACTTCTAGCACAGATACGCAGTATTTT
.	TRBV6-5	TRBD1	TRBJ1-6	CASSTPGTGQPLHF	TGTGCCAGCAGTACGCCCGGGACAGGGCAACCACTCCACTTT
few	TRBV4-2	.	TRBJ1-2	CASSQPGRHSYGYTF	TGTGCCAGCAGCCAACCGGGACGACACTCCTATGGCTACACCTTC
once	TRBV6-6	TRBD1	TRBJ2-7	CASSLRDRGGNEQYF	TGTGCCAGCAGCCTCAGGGACAGGGGAGGGAACGAGCAGTACTTC
.	TRBV6-4	.	TRBJ1-5	CASSEFGQPNQPQHF	TGTGCCAGCAGTGAGTTTGGACAGCCCAATCAGCCCCAGCATTTT
.	TRBV6-5	TRBD2	TRBJ2-7	CASGTRREQYF	TGTGCCAGCGGGACTAGACGCGAGCAGTACTTC
.	TRBV7-9	.	TRBJ1-1	CASSSLGTEAFF	TGTGCCAGCAGCTCACTTGGGACTGAAGCTTTCTTT
.	TRBV6-2/TRBV6-3	.	TRBJ1-2	CASSYPYGGSQSYTF	TGTGCCAGCAGTTACCCCTACGGGGGGTCCCAGTCCTACACCTTC
.	TRBV6-5	.	TRBJ1-1	CASSYSEGIREAFF	TGTGCCAGCAGTTACTCGGAGGGGATACGTGAAGCTTTCTTT
.	TRBV7-2	TRBD2	TRBJ2-1	CASSMASGKVEQFF	TGTGCCAGCAGTATGGCTAGCGGGAAGGTTGAGCAGTTCTTC
once	TRBV4-1	.	TRBJ1-2	CASSQDPQGDYGYTF	TGCGCCAGCAGCCAAGATCCCCAGGGTGACTATGGCTACACCTTC
once	TRBV6-6	TRBD1	TRBJ1-6	CAGQQGARSPLHF	TGTGCCGGACAACAGGGGGCGAGGTCACCCCTCCACTTT
.	TRBV6-4	.	TRBJ2-3	CASSDSTFTDTQYF	TGTGCCAGCAGTGACTCCACGTTCACAGATACGCAGTATTTT
once	TRBV6-5	.	TRBJ2-1	CASSYSHSNNEQFF	TGTGCCAGCAGTTACTCACACAGCAACAATGAGCAGTTCTTC
.	TRBV12-5	.	TRBJ2-1	CASAPGISSYNEQFF	TGTGCTAGTGCCCCGGGGATAAGCTCCTACAATGAGCAGTTCTTC
.	TRBV28	.	TRBJ2-7	CASSFEVGEQYF	TGTGCCAGCAGTTTCGAGGTGGGAGAGCAGTACTTC
.	TRBV6-5	.	TRBJ1-1	CASSYKGTANTEAFF	TGTGCCAGCAGTTACAAGGGGACGGCGAACACTGAAGCTTTCTTT